This T cell receptor (beta chain) was recovered during a study of regulatory T cells in long-lasting Graves disease. A few counts support this clonotype. Its antigen is unidentified. Study-wide results and limits: Repertoires from persistent disease leaned toward TRBV28, TRBJ1-2 and TRBJ2-5. For persistent Graves' patients, TCR diversity was lower than for newly diagnosed ones.

This sample's time point: persistent/refractory GD, antithyroid drugs over 5 years with positive TRAb. PBMCs were the source of the RNA used for TCR sequencing. Trimming stripped 6 bases from V and 1 base from J, with 12 bases between. CDR3 length: 14 amino acids. Germline CDR1 reads KGHSH; CDR2 reads LQKENI. TCR beta libraries were built with iRepertoire HTBI primers and Arm-PCR of CDR3 regions. TCRdb redid the calling of the multiplex PCR reads with MiXCR, one entry per CDR3 protein. The sample includes some 330,000 distinct CDR3 sequences, 20% to 25% seen only once; the top ten take 25% to 35%. The V and J genes are TRBV18 and TRBJ1-1, with a tentative D call TRBD1 (6 bases). The sequence came from a woman in her forties with Graves disease. Source: peripheral blood mononuclear cells (PBMCs), taken when the disease was refractory, from a patient treated with antithyroid drugs. In nucleotides, the CDR3 is TGTGCCAGCTCGAGGGGGAGGGAGAACACTGAAGCTTTCTTT. As protein: CASSRGRENTEAFF.